A selection of T cell receptor beta chains follows, all from one sample in a study of blood T cell repertoires in COVID-19. Method: immunoSEQ multiplex PCR; TCRdb's copy keeps in-frame clones and lacks some. The sample comprises about 290,000 clones, 85% to 90% of which are singletons, and 11% rests with the top ten. The sequencing input was peripheral blood. All receptors come from a woman aged 25 to 39 with COVID-19, enrolled during active disease. Each CDR3 is given with its conserved first and last residue. A D gene is named only where the DNA matches it firmly. Rows give clone size only sometimes, using once, few, many, or a class for an expanded clone.

abundance | d_gene | j_gene | v_gene | CDR3nt | CDR3aa
. | . | TRBJ2-7 | TRBV2 | TGTGCCAGCAGTGTTCGGGGGACGGAGTACGAGCAGTACTTC | CASSVRGTEYEQYF
once | . | TRBJ1-4 | TRBV18 | TGTGCCAGCTCAGAGGGGGCTAATGAAAAACTGTTTTTT | CASSEGANEKLFF
. | TRBD1 | TRBJ2-7 | TRBV20-1 | TGCAGTGCTAGTTCGGACAGGGGACTTTTCTACGAGCAGTACTTC | CSASSDRGLFYEQYF
. | . | TRBJ2-7 | TRBV6-5 | TGTGCCAGCAGTTCCGTCTTCGAGCAGTACTTC | CASSSVFEQYF
. | . | TRBJ1-4 | TRBV11-2 | TGTGCCAGCAGCTTAATGTTGGCCTTGTCTGAAAAACTGTTTTTT | CASSLMLALSEKLFF
. | . | TRBJ1-4 | TRBV7-8 | TGTGCCAGCAGCATCGAGTCGGGGCGGGGGGAAAAACTGTTTTTT | CASSIESGRGEKLFF
. | . | TRBJ2-7 | TRBV2 | TGTGCCAGCAGGCCTGGGAGCTACGAGCAGTACTTC | CASRPGSYEQYF
. | . | TRBJ1-2 | TRBV29-1 | TGCAGCGTTTCCTTCGAGGTAGCTAACTATGGCTACACCTTC | CSVSFEVANYGYTF
. | TRBD1 | TRBJ2-7 | TRBV11-2 | TGTGCCAGCAGCTCACACGCTACAGGGGACAGCTACGAGCAGTACTTC | CASSSHATGDSYEQYF
few | . | TRBJ1-6 | TRBV27 | TGTGCCAGCAGGTCCAGTTATAATTCACCCCTCCACTTT | CASRSSYNSPLHF